These T cell receptor beta chains were read from a single sample in a study of human CD8 memory T cell subsets. TCRdb reprocessed the 5' RACE reads; each CDR3 protein has one entry and no DNA is given. Its listing shows about 10,000 distinct CDR3 sequences. Input material: CD8+ stem-like memory T cells (TSCM and TCM) sorted from PBMCs. These TCRs come from a human donor in good health. Both conserved end residues are part of each CDR3. Clone sizes are given selectively: once, few, many, or a class where the clone is expanded.

TRBV14	NA	TRBJ2-7	14	CASSPTEFSYEQYF
TRBV28	NA	TRBJ2-7	15	CASSFTGAVTYEQYF
TRBV20-1	NA	TRBJ2-2	17	CSARPLGAGVVTGELFF
TRBV6-1	medium-sized	TRBJ1-1	14	CASSVPTLSTEAFF
TRBV5-1	NA	TRBJ2-5	14	CASSRTVPQETQYF
TRBV7-6	medium-sized	TRBJ1-1	16	CASSWPGQEPNTEAFF
TRBV3-1	NA	TRBJ2-5	16	CASSQGTSGGKETQYF
TRBV7-9	NA	TRBJ2-7	13	CASSPPGPYEQYF
TRBV6-1	NA	TRBJ2-1	16	CASSETEGSPYNEQFF
TRBV5-4	large	TRBJ2-6	16	CASSPGGGLGANVLTF
TRBV9	NA	TRBJ2-7	13	CASSVADGYEQYF
TRBV5-1	NA	TRBJ2-5	17	CASSWASGGRAEETQYF
TRBV29-1	medium-sized	TRBJ1-2	14	CSVEGPAENYGYTF
TRBV3-1	NA	TRBJ2-5	13	CASSQEIRETQYF
TRBV5-1	NA	TRBJ2-7	14	CASSSDGSSYEQYF
TRBV6-4	NA	TRBJ2-1	15	CASSLGLAGDSEQFF
TRBV28	NA	TRBJ2-2	15	CASSLPRTDTGELFF
TRBV27	NA	TRBJ2-4	13	CAPPPSGENIQYF
TRBV29-1	medium-sized	TRBJ2-5	11	CSVEGLETQYF
TRBV12-3/TRBV12-4	NA	TRBJ1-1	17	CASSLARQGAYMTEAFF
TRBV6-2/TRBV6-3	NA	TRBJ2-1	15	CASSYGAVDRDEQFF
TRBV20-1	NA	TRBJ2-7	16	CSARDLSSGERYEQYF
TRBV12-3/TRBV12-4	medium-sized	TRBJ2-7	14	CASSFAGPTYEQYF
TRBV6-6	NA	TRBJ2-7	13	CASSYGLELEQYF
TRBV20-1	medium-sized	TRBJ2-1	15	CSAREDYWGDNEQFF
TRBV6-5	NA	TRBJ2-7	13	CASRSGLSYEQYF
TRBV29-1	medium-sized	TRBJ2-3	14	CSVAGGVGTDTQYF
TRBV6-5	NA	TRBJ2-2	16	CASSYSATGTLRELFF
TRBV4-3	NA	TRBJ2-7	14	CASSPRGEPHEQYF
TRBV20-1	NA	TRBJ1-1	13	CSADTGKNTEAFF
TRBV12-3/TRBV12-4	medium-sized	TRBJ2-7	11	CASSFGYEQYF
TRBV7-9	NA	TRBJ1-1	15	CASSPTVTKNTEAFF
TRBV19	NA	TRBJ2-7	15	CASSIFSGKAYEQYF
TRBV7-7	NA	TRBJ2-2	13	CASSLGRTGELFF
TRBV7-8	NA	TRBJ2-7	15	CASSSRSPPTYEQYF
TRBV27	NA	TRBJ2-7	15	CASSPSRDVPYEQYF
TRBV4-3	NA	TRBJ1-4	16	CASSRPTTLLNEKLFF
TRBV7-8	NA	TRBJ1-5	13	CASSLAHYQPQHF
TRBV5-6	NA	TRBJ2-3	15	CASSSAETSTDTQYF
TRBV12-3/TRBV12-4	NA	TRBJ1-2	15	CASSPTGPANYGYTF
TRBV6-2/TRBV6-3	NA	TRBJ2-7	16	CASSYAWDTATYEQYF
TRBV19	medium-sized	TRBJ2-7	15	CASSKARGVNDEQYF
TRBV28	NA	TRBJ1-1	12	CASSFDRLEAFF
TRBV29-1	NA	TRBJ2-3	15	CSVATSKGSTDTQYF
TRBV7-3	NA	TRBJ2-1	18	CASSLDPPLAGSYNEQFF
TRBV4-3	NA	TRBJ2-7	15	CASSQDRTSDYEQYF
TRBV29-1	medium-sized	TRBJ1-4	11	CSVVQNEKLFF
TRBV19	NA	TRBJ2-1	14	CASSIGGGYNEQFF
TRBV5-1	NA	TRBJ2-7	11	CASRGTYEQYF